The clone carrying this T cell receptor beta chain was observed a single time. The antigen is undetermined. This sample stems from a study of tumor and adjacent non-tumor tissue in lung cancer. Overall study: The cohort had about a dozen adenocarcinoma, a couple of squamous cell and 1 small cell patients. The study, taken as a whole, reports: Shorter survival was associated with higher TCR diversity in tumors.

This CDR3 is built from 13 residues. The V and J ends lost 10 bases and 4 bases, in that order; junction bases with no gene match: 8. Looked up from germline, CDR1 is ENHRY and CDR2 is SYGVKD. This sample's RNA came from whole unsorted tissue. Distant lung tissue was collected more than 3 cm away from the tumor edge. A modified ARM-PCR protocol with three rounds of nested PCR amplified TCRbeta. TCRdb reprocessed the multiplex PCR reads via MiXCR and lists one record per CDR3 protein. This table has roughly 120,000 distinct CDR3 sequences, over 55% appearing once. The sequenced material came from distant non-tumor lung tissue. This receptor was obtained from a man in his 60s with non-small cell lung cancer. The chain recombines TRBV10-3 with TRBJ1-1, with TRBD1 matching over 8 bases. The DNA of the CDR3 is TGTGCCACCAGGACAGGGTCTGGCACTGAAGCTTTCTTT. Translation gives CATRTGSGTEAFF.